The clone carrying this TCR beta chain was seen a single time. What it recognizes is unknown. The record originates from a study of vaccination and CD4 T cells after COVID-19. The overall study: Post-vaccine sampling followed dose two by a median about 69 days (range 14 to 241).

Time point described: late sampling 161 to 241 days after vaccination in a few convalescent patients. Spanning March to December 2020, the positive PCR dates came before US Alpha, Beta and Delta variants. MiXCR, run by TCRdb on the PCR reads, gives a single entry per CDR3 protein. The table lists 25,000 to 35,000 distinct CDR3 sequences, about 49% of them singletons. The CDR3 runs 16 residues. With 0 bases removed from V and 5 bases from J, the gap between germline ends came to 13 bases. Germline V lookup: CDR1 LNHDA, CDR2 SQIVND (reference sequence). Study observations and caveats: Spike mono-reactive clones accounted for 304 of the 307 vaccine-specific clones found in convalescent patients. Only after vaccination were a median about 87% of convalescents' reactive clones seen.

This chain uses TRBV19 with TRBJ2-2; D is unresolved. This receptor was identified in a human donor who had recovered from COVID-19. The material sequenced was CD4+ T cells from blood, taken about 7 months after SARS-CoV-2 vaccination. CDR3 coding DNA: TGTGCCAGTAGTATAGATAGTGGCGGCCCAACCGGGGAGCTGTTTTTT. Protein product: CASSIDSGGPTGELFF.